The 2 T cell receptor beta chains in this list originate from one sample, sequenced in a study of molecular identifiers for immune sequencing clone quantification. From the PCR reads, TCRdb called clonotypes with MiXCR, one entry per CDR3 protein. The table includes 75,000 to 95,000 distinct CDR3 sequences, 20% to 30% detected once. Material for sequencing was naive CD8+ T cells from blood, with Jurkat cell RNA spiked in. Regarding subset: FACS-sorted CD8+CD4-CCR7+CD45RA+ naive T cells. Receptor source: a human donor in good health. Some libraries in this study had Jurkat cell RNA spiked in.

The chain joins TRBV28 to TRBJ2-3; TRBD2 matches 7 bases. CDR1 and CDR2 (germline): MDHEN, SYDVKM. V was clipped by 6 bases and J by 1 base; unmatched bases: 13. The CDR3 is 17 residues long. CDR3 amino acids: CASSLLTPGGRTDTQYF. CDR3 bases: TGTGCCAGCAGCCTCCTGACGCCGGGAGGTCGCACAGATACGCAGTATTTT.

Of note for this clonotype: No conserved phenylalanine or tryptophan is present at the end of the CDR3, so a read error is the likely explanation. The chain joins TRBV12-3 or TRBV12-4 to TRBJ2-3, with 13 bases identical to TRBD2. The CDR3 spans 17 residues. The V and J ends lost 5 bases and 2 bases, in that order; junction bases with no gene match: 7. The chain's CDR3 is CASSSGTSGATTDTQYS. As DNA, the CDR3 is TGTGCCAGCAGTAGCGGGACTAGCGGGGCCACCACAGATACGCAGTATTCT.